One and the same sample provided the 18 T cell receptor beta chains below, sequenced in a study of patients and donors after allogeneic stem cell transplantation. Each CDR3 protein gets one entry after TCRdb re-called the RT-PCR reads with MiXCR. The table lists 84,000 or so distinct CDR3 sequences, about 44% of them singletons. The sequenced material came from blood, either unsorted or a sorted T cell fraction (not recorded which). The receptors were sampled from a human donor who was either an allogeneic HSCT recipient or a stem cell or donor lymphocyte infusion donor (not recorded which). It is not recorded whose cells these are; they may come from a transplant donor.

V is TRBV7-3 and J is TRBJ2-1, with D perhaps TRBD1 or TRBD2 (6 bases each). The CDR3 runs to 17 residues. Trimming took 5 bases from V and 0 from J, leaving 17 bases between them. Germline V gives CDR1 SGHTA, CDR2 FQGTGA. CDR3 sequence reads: CASSKKGGPSSYNEQFF. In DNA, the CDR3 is TGTGCCAGCAGCAAAAAGGGGGGCCCAAGCTCCTACAATGAGCAGTTCTTC.

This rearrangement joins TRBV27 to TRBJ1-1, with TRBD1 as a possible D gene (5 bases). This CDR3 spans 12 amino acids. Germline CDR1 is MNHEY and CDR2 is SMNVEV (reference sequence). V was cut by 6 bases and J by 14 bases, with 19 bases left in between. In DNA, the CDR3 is TGTGCCAGCAGACCCACCGGGGGAACATCATTCTTT. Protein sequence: CASRPTGGTSFF.

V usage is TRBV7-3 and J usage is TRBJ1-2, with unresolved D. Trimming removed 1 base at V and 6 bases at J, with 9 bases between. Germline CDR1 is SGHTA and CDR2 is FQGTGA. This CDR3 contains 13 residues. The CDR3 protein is CASSLSGEDGYTF. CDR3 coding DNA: TGTGCCAGCAGCTTAAGTGGAGAGGATGGCTACACCTTC.

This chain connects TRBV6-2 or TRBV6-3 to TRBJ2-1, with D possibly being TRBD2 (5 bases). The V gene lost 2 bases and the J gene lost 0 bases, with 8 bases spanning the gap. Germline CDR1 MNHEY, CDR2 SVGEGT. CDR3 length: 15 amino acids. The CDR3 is CASSYLGGSYNEQFF. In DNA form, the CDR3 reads TGTGCCAGCAGTTACCTAGGAGGCTCCTACAATGAGCAGTTCTTC.

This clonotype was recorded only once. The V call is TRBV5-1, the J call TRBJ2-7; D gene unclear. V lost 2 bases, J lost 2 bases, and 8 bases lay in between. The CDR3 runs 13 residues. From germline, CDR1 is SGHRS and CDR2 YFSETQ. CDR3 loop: CASSFSRTYEQYF. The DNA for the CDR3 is TGCGCCAGCAGCTTTTCCAGGACCTACGAGCAGTACTTC.

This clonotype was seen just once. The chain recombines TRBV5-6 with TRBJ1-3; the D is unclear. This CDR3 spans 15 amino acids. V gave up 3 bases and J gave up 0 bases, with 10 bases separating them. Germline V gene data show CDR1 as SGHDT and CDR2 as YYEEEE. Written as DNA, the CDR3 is TGTGCCAGCAGCTATAAACAGTTCTCTGGAAACACCATATATTTT. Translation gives CASSYKQFSGNTIYF.

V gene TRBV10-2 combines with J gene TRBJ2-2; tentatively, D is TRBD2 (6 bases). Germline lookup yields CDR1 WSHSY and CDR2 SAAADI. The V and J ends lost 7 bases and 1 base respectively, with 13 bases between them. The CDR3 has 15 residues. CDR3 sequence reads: CASNRDWGNTGELFF. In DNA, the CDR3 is TGCGCCAGCAACCGGGACTGGGGGAACACCGGGGAGCTGTTTTTT.

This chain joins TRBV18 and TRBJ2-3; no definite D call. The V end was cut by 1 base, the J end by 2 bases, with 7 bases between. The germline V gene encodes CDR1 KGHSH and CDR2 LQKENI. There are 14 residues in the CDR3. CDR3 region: CASSPLSPTDTQYF. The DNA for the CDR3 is TGTGCCAGCTCACCACTATCGCCCACAGATACGCAGTATTTT. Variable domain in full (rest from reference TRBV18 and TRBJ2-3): NAGVMQNPRHLVRRRGQEARLRCSPMKGHSHVYWYRQLPEEGLKFMVYLQKENIIDESGMPKERFSAEFPKEGPSILRIQQVVRGDSAAYFCASSPLSPTDTQYFGPGTRLTVL.

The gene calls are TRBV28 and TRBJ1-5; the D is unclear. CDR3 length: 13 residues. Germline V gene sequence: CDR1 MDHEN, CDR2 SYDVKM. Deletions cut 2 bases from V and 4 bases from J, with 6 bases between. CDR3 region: CASSLNKNQPQHF. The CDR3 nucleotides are TGTGCCAGCAGTTTAAACAAAAATCAGCCCCAGCATTTT.

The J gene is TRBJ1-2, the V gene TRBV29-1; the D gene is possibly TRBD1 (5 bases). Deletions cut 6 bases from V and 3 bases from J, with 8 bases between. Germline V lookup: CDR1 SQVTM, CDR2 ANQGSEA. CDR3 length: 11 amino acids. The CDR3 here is CSVRADYGYTF. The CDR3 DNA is TGCAGCGTCAGGGCGGACTATGGCTACACCTTC.

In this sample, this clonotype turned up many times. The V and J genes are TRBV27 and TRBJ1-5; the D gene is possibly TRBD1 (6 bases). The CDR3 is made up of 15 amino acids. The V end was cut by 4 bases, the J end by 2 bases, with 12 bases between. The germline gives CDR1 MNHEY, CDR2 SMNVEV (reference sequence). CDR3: CASSSAGGGNQPQHF. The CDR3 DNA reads TGTGCCAGCAGTTCCGCCGGGGGCGGCAATCAGCCCCAGCATTTT.

DNA for the CDR3: TGCAGCGTTGCCGAGGGGGTGAATTCACCCCTCCACTTT. Its translation: CSVAEGVNSPLHF. The rearrangement uses TRBV29-1 and TRBJ1-6, with a weak D call TRBD1 (6 bases). Germline V lookup: CDR1 SQVTM, CDR2 ANQGSEA. This CDR3 contains 13 residues. The ends were cut back, 4 bases at V and 7 bases at J, with 11 bases in the middle.

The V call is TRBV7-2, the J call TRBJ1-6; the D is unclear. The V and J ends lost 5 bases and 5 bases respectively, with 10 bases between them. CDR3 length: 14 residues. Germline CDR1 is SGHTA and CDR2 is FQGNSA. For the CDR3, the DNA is TGTGCCAGCAGCATCAAGGGAGATAATTCACCCCTCCACTTT. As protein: CASSIKGDNSPLHF.

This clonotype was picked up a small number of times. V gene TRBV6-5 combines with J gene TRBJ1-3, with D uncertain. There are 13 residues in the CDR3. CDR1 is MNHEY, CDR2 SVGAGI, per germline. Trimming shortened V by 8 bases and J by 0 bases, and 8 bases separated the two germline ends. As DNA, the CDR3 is TGTGCCAGCGGCCTAATCTCTGGAAACACCATATATTTT. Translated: CASGLISGNTIYF.

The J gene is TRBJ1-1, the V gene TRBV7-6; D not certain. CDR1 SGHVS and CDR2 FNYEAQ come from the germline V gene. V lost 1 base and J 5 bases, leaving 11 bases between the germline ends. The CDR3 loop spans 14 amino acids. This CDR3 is CASSLEGVGTEAFF. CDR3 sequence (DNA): TGTGCCAGCAGCTTAGAGGGCGTAGGGACTGAAGCTTTCTTT.

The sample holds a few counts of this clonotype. CDR3 loop: CASSSSLNTEAFF. As DNA, the CDR3 is TGTGCCAGCAGCTCTTCACTGAACACTGAAGCTTTCTTT. The chain uses TRBV7-9 and TRBJ1-1; D gene uncertain. Per germline, CDR1 SEHNR and CDR2 FQNEAQ (reference sequence). The CDR3 extends over 13 amino acids. The V end was cut by 4 bases, the J end by 0 bases, with 6 bases between.

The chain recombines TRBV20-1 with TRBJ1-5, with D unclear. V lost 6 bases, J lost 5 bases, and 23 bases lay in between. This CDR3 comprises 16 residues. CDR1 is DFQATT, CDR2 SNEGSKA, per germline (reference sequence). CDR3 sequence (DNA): TGCAGTGCCCCCGGGAGCCTAAATGGGAGGGATCAGCCCCAGCATTTT. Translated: CSAPGSLNGRDQPQHF.

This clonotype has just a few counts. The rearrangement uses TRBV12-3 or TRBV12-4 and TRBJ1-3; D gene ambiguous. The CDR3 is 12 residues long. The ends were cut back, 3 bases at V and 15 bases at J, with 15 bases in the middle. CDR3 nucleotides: TGTGCCAGCAGTTTGAGTGACCAGGACCCATATTTT. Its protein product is CASSLSDQDPYF.